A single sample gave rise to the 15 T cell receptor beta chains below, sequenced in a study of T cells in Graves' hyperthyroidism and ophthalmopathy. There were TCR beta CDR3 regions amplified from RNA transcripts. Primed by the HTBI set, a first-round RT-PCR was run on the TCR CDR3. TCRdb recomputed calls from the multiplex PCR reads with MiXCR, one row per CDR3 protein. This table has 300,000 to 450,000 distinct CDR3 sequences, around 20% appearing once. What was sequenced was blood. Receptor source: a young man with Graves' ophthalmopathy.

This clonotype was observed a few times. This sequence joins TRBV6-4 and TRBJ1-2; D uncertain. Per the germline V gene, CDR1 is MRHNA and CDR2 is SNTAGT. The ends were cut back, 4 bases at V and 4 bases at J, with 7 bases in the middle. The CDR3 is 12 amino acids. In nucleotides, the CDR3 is TGTGCCAGCAGTGCCGACGGCTATGGCTACACCTTC. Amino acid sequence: CASSADGYGYTF.

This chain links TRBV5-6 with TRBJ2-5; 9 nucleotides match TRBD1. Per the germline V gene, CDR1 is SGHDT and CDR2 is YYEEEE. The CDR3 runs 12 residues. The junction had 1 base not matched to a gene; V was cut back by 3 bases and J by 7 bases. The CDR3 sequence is CASSSTGGTQYF. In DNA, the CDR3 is TGTGCCAGCAGCTCGACAGGGGGGACCCAGTACTTC.

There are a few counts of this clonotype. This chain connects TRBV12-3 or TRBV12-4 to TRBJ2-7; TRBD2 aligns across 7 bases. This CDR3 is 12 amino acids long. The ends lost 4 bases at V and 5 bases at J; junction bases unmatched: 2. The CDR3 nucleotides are TGTGCCAGCAGTTGGGGGGGAAACGAGCAGTACTTC. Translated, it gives CASSWGGNEQYF.

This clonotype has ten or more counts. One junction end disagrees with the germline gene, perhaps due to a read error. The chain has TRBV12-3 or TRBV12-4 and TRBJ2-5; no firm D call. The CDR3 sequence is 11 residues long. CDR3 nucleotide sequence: TGCGCCAGCAGCTTTGGTGGGACCCAGTACTTC. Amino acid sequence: CASSFGGTQYF.

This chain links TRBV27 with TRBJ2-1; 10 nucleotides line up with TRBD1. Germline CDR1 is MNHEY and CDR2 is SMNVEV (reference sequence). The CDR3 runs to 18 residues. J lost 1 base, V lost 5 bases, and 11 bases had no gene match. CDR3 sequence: CASSQGTGAPFSYNEQFF. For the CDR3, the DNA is TGTGCCAGCAGTCAGGGGACAGGGGCCCCCTTTTCCTACAATGAGCAGTTCTTC.

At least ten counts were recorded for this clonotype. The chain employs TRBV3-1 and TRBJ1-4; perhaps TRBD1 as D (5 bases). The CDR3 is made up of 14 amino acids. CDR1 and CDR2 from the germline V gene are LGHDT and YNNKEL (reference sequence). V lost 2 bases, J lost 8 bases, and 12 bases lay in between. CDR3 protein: CASSQSGALEKLFF. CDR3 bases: TGTGCCAGCAGCCAATCCGGGGCCTTGGAAAAACTGTTTTTT.

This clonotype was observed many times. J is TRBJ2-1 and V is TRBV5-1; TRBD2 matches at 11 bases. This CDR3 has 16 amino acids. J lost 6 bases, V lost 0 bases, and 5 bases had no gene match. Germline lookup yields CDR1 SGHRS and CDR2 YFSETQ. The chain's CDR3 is CASSLALTSGVNEQFF. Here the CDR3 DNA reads TGCGCCAGCAGCTTGGCCCTGACTAGCGGGGTCAATGAGCAGTTCTTC.

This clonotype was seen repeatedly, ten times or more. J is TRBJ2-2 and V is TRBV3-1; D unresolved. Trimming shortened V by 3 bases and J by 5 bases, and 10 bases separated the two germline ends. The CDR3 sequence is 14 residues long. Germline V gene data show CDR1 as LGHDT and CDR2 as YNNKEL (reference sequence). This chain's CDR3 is CASSQGSLTGELFF. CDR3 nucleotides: TGTGCCAGCAGCCAGGGCAGTCTTACCGGGGAGCTGTTTTTT.

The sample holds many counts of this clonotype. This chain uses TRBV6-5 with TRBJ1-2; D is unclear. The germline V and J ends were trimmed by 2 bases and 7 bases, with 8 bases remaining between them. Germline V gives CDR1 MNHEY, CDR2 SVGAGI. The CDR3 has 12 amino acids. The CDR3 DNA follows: TGTGCCAGCAGTTACCCGGGAGGTGGCTACACCTTC. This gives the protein CASSYPGGGYTF.

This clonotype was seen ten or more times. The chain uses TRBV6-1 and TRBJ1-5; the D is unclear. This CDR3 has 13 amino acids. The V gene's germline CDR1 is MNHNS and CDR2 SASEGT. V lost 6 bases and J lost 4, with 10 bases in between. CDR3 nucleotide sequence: TGTGCCAGCAGCTTAGTTGGTAATCAGCCCCAGCATTTT. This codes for CASSLVGNQPQHF.

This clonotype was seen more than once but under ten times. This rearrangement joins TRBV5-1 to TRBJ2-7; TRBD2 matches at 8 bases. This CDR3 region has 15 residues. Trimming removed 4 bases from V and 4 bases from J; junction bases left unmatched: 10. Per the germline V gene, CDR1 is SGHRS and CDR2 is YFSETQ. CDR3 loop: CASSPVGGGKYEQYF. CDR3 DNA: TGCGCCAGCAGCCCTGTCGGGGGGGGCAAATACGAGCAGTACTTC.

CDR3 loop: CASQGKNYGYTF. In DNA, the CDR3 is TGTGCCAGCCAAGGGAAAAACTATGGCTACACCTTC. This chain links TRBV2 with TRBJ1-2, with D unclear. The CDR3 totals 12 residues. With 8 bases removed from V and 2 bases from J, the gap between germline ends came to 9 bases. Germline V gene data show CDR1 as SNHLY and CDR2 as FYNNEI.

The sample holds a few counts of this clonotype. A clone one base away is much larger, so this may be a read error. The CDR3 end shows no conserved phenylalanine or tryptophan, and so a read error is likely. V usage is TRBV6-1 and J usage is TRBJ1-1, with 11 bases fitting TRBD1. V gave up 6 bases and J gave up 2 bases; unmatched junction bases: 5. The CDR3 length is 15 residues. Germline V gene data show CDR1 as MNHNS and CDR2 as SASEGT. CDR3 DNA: TGTGCCAGCAGCGCGGGACAGGGGGGCAACACTGAAGCTTTCCTT. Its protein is CASSAGQGGNTEAFL.

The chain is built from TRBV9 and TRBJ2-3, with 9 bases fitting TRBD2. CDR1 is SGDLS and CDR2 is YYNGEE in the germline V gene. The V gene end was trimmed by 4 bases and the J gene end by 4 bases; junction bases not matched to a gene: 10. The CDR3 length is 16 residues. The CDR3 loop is CASSPKSGGHPDTQYF. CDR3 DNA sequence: TGTGCCAGCAGCCCTAAAAGCGGGGGGCATCCAGATACGCAGTATTTT.

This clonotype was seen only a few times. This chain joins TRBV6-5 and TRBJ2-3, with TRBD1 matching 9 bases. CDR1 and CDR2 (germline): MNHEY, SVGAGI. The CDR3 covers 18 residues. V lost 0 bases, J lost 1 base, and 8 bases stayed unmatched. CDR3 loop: CASSYSSGRDRGTDTQYF. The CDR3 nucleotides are TGTGCCAGCAGTTACTCATCCGGCCGGGACAGGGGCACAGATACGCAGTATTTT.